The TCR beta chain under discussion was sequenced for a study of blood T cell repertoires in COVID-19. Across the study: The samples span acute and convalescent COVID-19 from the United States, Italy and Spain. T cells, B-cell-depleted T cells, or PBMCs supplied cDNA or gDNA.

In germline, CDR1 is ENHRY, CDR2 SYGVKD. V lost 2 bases, J lost 5 bases, and 13 bases lay in between. The CDR3 length is 14 residues. In the original processing: Counts of nucleated cells, estimated from reference gene primer amplification, were obtained. TCRdb's table, derived via immunoSEQ multiplex PCR, lists solely in-frame clones and lacks some. D and trimming were read from the DNA, whereas the V and J calls and clone size are those reported in that table. The sample carries around 34,000 clones, 82% recorded once. Sequencing was done on a sample of peripheral blood. The receptor was isolated from a man older than 75 with active or convalescent COVID-19. The chain links TRBV10-3 to TRBJ2-7; tentative D call: TRBD2 (7 bases). The CDR3, as DNA: TGTGCCATCAGTGAGAGGGGGAGGGGAGACGAGCAGTACTTC. As protein: CAISERGRGDEQYF.